This paragraph covers one T cell receptor beta chain sequence. This clonotype has ten or more counts. The specificity of this receptor is unknown. The input lacks base qualities; no much larger clone sits a single base away. This entry belongs to a study of CD8 T cells in ankylosing spondylitis (dated by TCRdb to 2016 to 2017). Regarding the research as a whole: T cell receptor beta repertoires were profiled in healthy donors and ankylosing spondylitis patients so that disease-linked TCR variants could be found. Peripheral blood samples were taken, and synovial fluid was additionally collected from ankylosing spondylitis patients. In total, the full study cohort was made up of 95 to 110 healthy donors and 25 or so ankylosing spondylitis patients.

The instrument was an Illumina HiSeq 2500. Quantitative 5'-RACE with molecular barcodes was used to prepare TCR beta libraries. From the authors' description of their analysis: A new computational method based on a probabilistic model of VDJ rearrangement was used to identify disease-linked TCR variants. The raw public reads went through TCRdb reprocessing: fastp at Q25, MiXCR clone calling, in-frame beta chains kept. CDR3 protein duplicates are merged, each entry listing the most common genes and DNA. Here the V and J calls rest on TCRdb's processing, not on the authors' analysis. Within this sample are 650,000 to 800,000 distinct CDR3 sequences, with around 20% of them counted one time only. The ten largest make up about a fifth of the sample. In the germline V gene, CDR1 corresponds to SNHLY and CDR2 to FYNNEI. The germline V and J ends show losses of 5 bases and 3 bases respectively, and no gene match explains 10 bases of the junction. Including cysteine and phenylalanine, the CDR3 has 15 amino acids. Here the CDR3 DNA is all that survives: 45 bases in frame from base 1.

Overall results and qualifications from the work: Blood from ankylosing spondylitis patients appeared to be characterized by a TCR beta motif made up of about 8 highly homologous amino acid variants. Some TCR beta motif variants had previously been reported in synovial fluid and blood of reactive arthritis patients, which suggested common disease-initiation mechanisms. According to the report, matched synovial fluid samples from ankylosing spondylitis patients were significantly enriched for the disease-linked clones. The disease-linked clones had a CD8+ phenotype and were found at relatively low frequencies in peripheral blood.

Sequenced input: blood, either unsorted or a sorted T cell fraction (not recorded which). The TCR was taken from a male donor with ankylosing spondylitis. The V gene is TRBV2 and the J gene is TRBJ2-7; 7 bases in between match TRBD1. The nucleotide sequence reads as follows: TGTGCCAGCAGTTACGACCTGACAGGGAACTACGAGCAGTACTTC. It specifies CASSYDLTGNYEQYF.